This T cell receptor (beta chain) was retrieved from a study of regulatory T cells in long-lasting Graves disease. Time point described: newly diagnosed GD, antithyroid drugs for less than 3 months. Isolated PBMC RNA provided the starting material for the TCR library. Study findings and constraints: In persistent patients, shared public clonotypes (2,741) outnumbered those in new patients (about 1,000).

Library construction for TCR beta used iRepertoire HTBI primers and Arm-PCR of CDR3 regions. In TCRdb, the multiplex PCR reads were re-called with MiXCR into one record per CDR3 protein. Among about 430,000 distinct CDR3 sequences listed, approximately 15% were seen once. This clonotype was seen at least ten times. Its matching antigen is unknown. A junction boundary mismatches the germline segment, possibly from a read error. Germline-derived CDR1 and CDR2 are MDHEN and SYDVKM. The CDR3 loop spans 11 amino acids. This sample was also put to use in a study of T cells in Graves' hyperthyroidism and ophthalmopathy. This second study says: Disease duration under 2 months; hyperthyroidism patients were aged 18 to 65. The study left out patients who had uncontrolled infection, other autoimmune disease, pregnancy or lactation. First-round RT-PCR with HTBI primers amplified the TCR CDR3 region.

Sequencing used peripheral blood mononuclear cells (PBMCs), obtained at new diagnosis, from a patient treated with antithyroid drugs. This chain joins TRBV28 and TRBJ2-1; the D gene could be TRBD1 or TRBD2 (5 bases each). The sequence was obtained from a middle-aged woman with Graves disease. CDR3 protein: CTSSLGDEQFF. CDR3 nucleotides: TGTACCAGCAGTTTGGGGGATGAGCAGTTCTTC. Full variable domain (rest looked up from reference TRBV28 and TRBJ2-1): DVKVTQSSRYLVKRTGEKVFLECVQDMDHENMFWYRQDPGLGLRLIYFSYDVKMKEKGDIPEGYSVSREKKERFSLILESASTNQTSMYLCTSSLGDEQFFGPGTRLTVL.